This T cell receptor (beta chain) came from a study of vaccination and CD4 T cells after COVID-19. On the study more broadly: A vaccine, either BNT162b2 or mRNA-1273, was given to participants in two doses.

Oncomine TCR Beta short-read sequencing was applied to DNA from cultured CD4+ T cells. TCRdb redid the calling of the PCR reads with MiXCR, one entry per CDR3 protein. The sample contains 15,000 to 20,000 distinct CDR3 sequences, roughly 50% of which appear only once. This clonotype was observed a few times. As yet, its antigen is unknown. Trimming removed 6 bases at V and 7 bases at J, with 18 bases between. There are 14 residues in the CDR3. Germline CDR1 is SGHVS and CDR2 is FNYEAQ. Documented treatment: approximately nine-day PBMC culture with coronavirus spike peptide pools or control peptides (ViraFEST assay).

The TCR was taken from a human donor who had recovered from COVID-19. The chain has TRBV7-6 and TRBJ1-1, with a tentative D call TRBD1 (5 bases). The source material was CD4+ T cells from blood, cultured in vitro. The DNA for the CDR3 is TGTGCCAGCAGGGCGGGGGTGGGGCATATTGAAGCTTTCTTT. It codes for CASRAGVGHIEAFF. The entire variable domain, with the rest obtained from reference TRBV7-6 and TRBJ1-1, is as follows: GAGVSQSPRYKVTKRGQDVALRCDPISGHVSLYWYRQALGQGPEFLTYFNYEAQQDKSGLPNDRFSAERPEGSISTLTIQRTEQRDSAMYRCASRAGVGHIEAFFGQGTRLTVV.